This T cell receptor beta chain emerged from a study of PD-L1 blockade in urothelial cancer. Locally advanced or metastatic urothelial carcinoma affected all patients. Only in-frame clones appear in the TCRdb table, and some are missing; sequencing was by immunoSEQ multiplex PCR. This sample has 57,000 or so clones, with 82% found just once. CDR1 and CDR2 from the germline V gene are SGHTA and FQGNSA. This CDR3 is 15 amino acids long. The germline V and J ends were trimmed by 7 bases and 7 bases, with 22 bases remaining between them. The receptor was isolated from a man aged 70 or older with urothelial cancer. This chain links TRBV7-2 with TRBJ1-2, with D perhaps matching TRBD1 (6 bases). The sequenced sample was PBMCs, obtained around atezolizumab (anti-PD-L1) treatment. The CDR3 protein is CASTPGGWGQGGYTF. Written as DNA, the CDR3 is TGTGCCAGCACTCCAGGAGGCTGGGGGCAAGGTGGCTACACCTTC. Supplemented by reference TRBV7-2 and TRBJ1-2, the full variable domain reads GAGVSQSPSNKVTEKGKDVELRCDPISGHTALYWYRQSLGQGLEFLIYFQGNSAPDKSGLPSDRFSAERTGGSVSTLTIQRTQQEDSAVYLCASTPGGWGQGGYTFGSGTRLTVV.